This is a list of T cell receptor beta chains from one sample in a study of regulatory T cells in long-lasting Graves disease. In TCRdb, the multiplex PCR reads were re-called with MiXCR into one record per CDR3 protein. The table includes about 340,000 distinct CDR3 sequences, around a fifth detected once. The input for sequencing was peripheral blood mononuclear cells (PBMCs), taken when the disease was refractory, from a patient treated with antithyroid drugs. Receptors were obtained from a female donor with Graves disease. CDR3s include the opening cysteine and the closing phenylalanine or tryptophan. Each record gives: CDR3 DNA, CDR3 protein, V gene, J gene, D gene, clone size. The D gene is left open where the match is weak. A row's size may be missing; if present it is once, few, many or a size class.

TGCGCCAGCAGCCACGTGGGACAGCCAAAAGAGACCCAGTACTTC	CASSHVGQPKETQYF	TRBV5-1	TRBJ2-5	TRBD1	.
TGTGCCAGCAGCGTAGTGGGAGGGCCGCCATACTATGGCTACACCTTC	CASSVVGGPPYYGYTF	TRBV9	TRBJ1-2	.	few
TGTGCCAGCAGTCTAGCGGGGGGGTACAATGAGCAGTTCTTC	CASSLAGGYNEQFF	TRBV11-2	TRBJ2-1	TRBD2	.
TGTGCCAGTAGTTATGGGACTAGCCCAGATAGACGGTTCTTC	CASSYGTSPDRRFF	TRBV19	TRBJ2-4	TRBD2	.
TGCGCCAGCAGAGGGGACAGTTCTAACTATGGCTACACCTTC	CASRGDSSNYGYTF	TRBV5-1	TRBJ1-2	TRBD1	.
TGTGCCAGCAGCCAAGCCGACAGCTATGGCTACACCTTC	CASSQADSYGYTF	TRBV14	TRBJ1-2	.	.
TGTGCCAGCAGCTTACCCGGGCAGGCCTATGGCTACACCTTC	CASSLPGQAYGYTF	TRBV7-9	TRBJ1-2	.	few
TGTGCCTGGACAGGACAGAATAATTCACCCCTCCACTTT	CAWTGQNNSPLHF	TRBV30	TRBJ1-6	.	few
TGTGCCAGCAAAAAGACAGGGGAGCAGACTGAAGCTTTCTTT	CASKKTGEQTEAFF	TRBV12-3/TRBV12-4	TRBJ1-1	TRBD1	many
TGTGCCAGCAGCCCCACCACAGGCAACTACGAGCAGTACTTC	CASSPTTGNYEQYF	TRBV5-6	TRBJ2-7	.	few
TGTGCCAGCTCACCGCCCGGGGGAGACAATCAGCCCCAGCATTTT	CASSPPGGDNQPQHF	TRBV18	TRBJ1-5	.	many
TGTGCCAGCAGCTTAGTCTGGGTAGCGAACACCGGGGAGCTGTTTTTT	CASSLVWVANTGELFF	TRBV11-2	TRBJ2-2	.	.
TGTGCCAGCAGCTTAGAGGCAGGGCCTAACTATGGCTACACCTTC	CASSLEAGPNYGYTF	TRBV7-6	TRBJ1-2	.	.
TGTGCCAGTAGCAGGGACAGGGGCCCCTATAATTCACCCCTCCACTTT	CASSRDRGPYNSPLHF	TRBV19	TRBJ1-6	TRBD1	.
TGTGCCAGCAGTGCCTGGACTAGCGGGAGTGGGCAGTACTTC	CASSAWTSGSGQYF	TRBV2	TRBJ2-7	TRBD2	many
TGTGCCAGCAGCCCCTGGGAGGCGGGTCAGCCCCAGCATTTT	CASSPWEAGQPQHF	TRBV7-2	TRBJ1-5	.	few
TGCGCCAGCAGCTTGGATGGGACCCGGGTTGAAAAACTGTTTTTT	CASSLDGTRVEKLFF	TRBV5-1	TRBJ1-4	.	many
TGCGCCAGCAGCCAAAAAGGTCCAGGGGCGGCACCCCTCCACTTT	CASSQKGPGAAPLHF	TRBV4-1	TRBJ1-6	.	.
TGTGCCAGCAGCCAAGAACTGCTGGGGGTGGGGCCTCATACCGGGGAGCTGTTTTTT	CASSQELLGVGPHTGELFF	TRBV3-1	TRBJ2-2	.	.
TGTGCCAGCAGTTACGCCCTTTACATCGACAGGGGAATTCAGTACTTC	CASSYALYIDRGIQYF	TRBV6-5	TRBJ2-4	TRBD1	many
TGTGCCATCGGGACAGGTCCAGCGGAGGGGTACATTCAGTACTTC	CAIGTGPAEGYIQYF	TRBV28	TRBJ2-4	TRBD1	many
TGCAGCGCTGGGACAGGACTCTATGGCTACACCTTC	CSAGTGLYGYTF	TRBV29-1	TRBJ1-2	TRBD1	many
TGTGCCAGCATAGTAGGGGGCAGTAATTCACCCCTCCACTTT	CASIVGGSNSPLHF	TRBV2	TRBJ1-6	TRBD1	.
TGTGCCAGCAGCCCGACGGGGACAGGGGGTCATGGCTACACCTTC	CASSPTGTGGHGYTF	TRBV11-3	TRBJ1-2	TRBD1	many
TGTGCCAGCAGCCCAGCAGGGGCTTTGGGCGAGCAGTACTTC	CASSPAGALGEQYF	TRBV7-9	TRBJ2-7	.	many
TGTGCCAGCAGTCCCCGGGACAGTCGCTACGAGCAGTACTTC	CASSPRDSRYEQYF	TRBV6-1	TRBJ2-7	TRBD1	many
TGTGCCATCAGTAAAATCGGGACAGGGTATGGCTACACCTTC	CAISKIGTGYGYTF	TRBV10-3	TRBJ1-2	TRBD1	.
TGTGCCAGCAGTTTATGGGATTCCGAGCAGTACTTC	CASSLWDSEQYF	TRBV28	TRBJ2-7	.	many